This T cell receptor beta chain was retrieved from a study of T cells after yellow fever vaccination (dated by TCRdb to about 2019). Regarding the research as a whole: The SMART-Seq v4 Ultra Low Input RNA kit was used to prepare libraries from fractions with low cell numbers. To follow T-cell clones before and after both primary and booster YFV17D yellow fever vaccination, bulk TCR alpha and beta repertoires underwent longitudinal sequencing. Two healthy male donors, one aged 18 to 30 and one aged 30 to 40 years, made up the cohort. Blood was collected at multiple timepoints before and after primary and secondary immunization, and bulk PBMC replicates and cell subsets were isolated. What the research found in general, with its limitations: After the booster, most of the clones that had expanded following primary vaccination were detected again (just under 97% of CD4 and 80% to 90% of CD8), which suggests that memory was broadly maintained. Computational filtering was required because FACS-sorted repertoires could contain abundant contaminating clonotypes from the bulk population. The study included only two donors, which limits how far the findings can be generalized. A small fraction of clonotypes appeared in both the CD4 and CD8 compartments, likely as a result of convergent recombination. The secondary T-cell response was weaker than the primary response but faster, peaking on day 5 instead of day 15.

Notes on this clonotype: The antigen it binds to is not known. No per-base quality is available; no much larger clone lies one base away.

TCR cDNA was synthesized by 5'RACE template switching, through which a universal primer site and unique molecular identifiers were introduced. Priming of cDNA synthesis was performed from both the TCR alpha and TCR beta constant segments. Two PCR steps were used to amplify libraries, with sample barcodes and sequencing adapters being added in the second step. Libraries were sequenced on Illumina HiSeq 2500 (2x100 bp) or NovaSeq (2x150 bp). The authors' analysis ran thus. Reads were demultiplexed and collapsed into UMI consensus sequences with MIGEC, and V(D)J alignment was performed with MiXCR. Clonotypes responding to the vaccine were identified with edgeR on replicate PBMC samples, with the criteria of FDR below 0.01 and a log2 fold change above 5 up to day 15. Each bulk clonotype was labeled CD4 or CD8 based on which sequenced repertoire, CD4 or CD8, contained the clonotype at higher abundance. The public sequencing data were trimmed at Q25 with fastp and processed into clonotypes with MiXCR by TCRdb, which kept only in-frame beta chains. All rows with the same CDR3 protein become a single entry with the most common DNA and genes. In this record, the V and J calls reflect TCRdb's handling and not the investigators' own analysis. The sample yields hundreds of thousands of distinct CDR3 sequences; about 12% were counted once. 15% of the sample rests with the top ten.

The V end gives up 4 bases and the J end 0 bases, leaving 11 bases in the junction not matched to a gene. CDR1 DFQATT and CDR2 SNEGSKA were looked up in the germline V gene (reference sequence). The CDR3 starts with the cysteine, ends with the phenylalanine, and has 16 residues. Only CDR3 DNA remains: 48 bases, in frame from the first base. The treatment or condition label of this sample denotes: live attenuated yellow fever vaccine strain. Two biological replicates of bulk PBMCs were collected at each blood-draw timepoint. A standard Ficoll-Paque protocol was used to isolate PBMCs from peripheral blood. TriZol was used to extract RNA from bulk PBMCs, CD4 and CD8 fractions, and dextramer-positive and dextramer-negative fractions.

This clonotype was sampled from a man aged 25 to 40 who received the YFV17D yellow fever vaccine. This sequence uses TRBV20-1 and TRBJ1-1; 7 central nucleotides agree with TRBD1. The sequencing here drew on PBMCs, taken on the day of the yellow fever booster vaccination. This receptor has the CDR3 CSATGKGARVNTEAFF. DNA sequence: TGCAGTGCTACGGGTAAGGGGGCCCGGGTGAACACTGAAGCTTTCTTT.